The rows below give T cell receptor beta chains drawn from one sample of a study of blood T cell repertoires in COVID-19. Using immunoSEQ multiplex PCR, the repertoire was profiled, and TCRdb retains in-frame clones only, with some absent. The sample carries around 270,000 clones, 80% to 85% recorded once. The sample consisted of peripheral blood. Source of these receptors: a woman between 35 and 50 years old who had recovered from COVID-19. Each CDR3 is given with its conserved first and last residue. Each record gives: clone size, V gene, J gene, D gene, CDR3 protein, CDR3 DNA. The D gene is left open where the match is weak. The size of a clone is reported for some rows only, either as once, few or many, or as a class for expanded clones.

NA	TRBV5-1	TRBJ1-4	NA	CASSLGGLEKLFF	TGCGCCAGCAGCTTGGGGGGGCTCGAAAAACTGTTTTTT
NA	TRBV6-5	TRBJ2-3	NA	CASRLSLASDTQYF	TGTGCCAGCCGCTTAAGTCTAGCGAGCGATACGCAGTATTTT
NA	TRBV4-1	TRBJ1-1	NA	CASSHPDRNTEAFF	TGCGCCAGCAGCCACCCTGACAGGAACACTGAAGCTTTCTTT
few	TRBV19	TRBJ1-3	TRBD1	CASSLGTASGNTIYF	TGTGCCAGTAGTCTTGGGACAGCCTCTGGAAACACCATATATTTT
few	TRBV18	TRBJ1-1	NA	CASSPLGAVTEAFF	TGTGCCAGCTCACCACTTGGGGCAGTCACTGAAGCTTTCTTT
NA	TRBV9	TRBJ2-2	TRBD2	CASSVVSGGNTGELFF	TGTGCCAGCAGCGTAGTTAGCGGGGGGAACACCGGGGAGCTGTTTTTT
NA	TRBV11-3	TRBJ2-2	TRBD2	CASSLGGLLPNTGELFF	TGTGCCAGCAGCCTCGGGGGACTACTCCCGAACACCGGGGAGCTGTTTTTT
once	TRBV5-1	TRBJ1-2	NA	CASSLAEANYGYTF	TGCGCCAGCAGCTTAGCCGAGGCTAACTATGGCTACACCTTC
NA	TRBV5-5	TRBJ1-1	NA	CASSLVDRNTEAFF	TGTGCCAGCAGCTTGGTAGACAGGAACACTGAAGCTTTCTTT
NA	TRBV29-1	TRBJ2-5	NA	CSGQRGAGETQYF	TGCAGCGGTCAACGGGGGGCCGGAGAGACCCAGTACTTC
NA	TRBV18	TRBJ2-5	TRBD1	CASSTGQGEETQYF	TGTGCCAGCTCAACCGGACAGGGGGAAGAGACCCAGTACTTC
once	TRBV9	TRBJ2-3	TRBD1	CASSSPTGLTDTQYF	TGTGCCAGCAGCTCCCCGACAGGGTTGACAGATACGCAGTATTTT
NA	TRBV3-1/TRBV3-2	TRBJ1-2	TRBD1	CASSLDRARGYTF	TGTGCCAGCAGCCTCGACAGGGCTAGAGGCTACACCTTC
NA	TRBV18	TRBJ1-4	NA	CASSPAPTNEKLFF	TGTGCCAGCTCACCAGCGCCAACTAATGAAAAACTGTTTTTT
NA	TRBV19	TRBJ2-1	TRBD1	CARTRTGHNEQFF	TGTGCCAGAACCAGGACAGGACACAATGAGCAGTTCTTC
NA	TRBV28	TRBJ1-4	NA	CASSQTDGREKLFF	TGTGCCAGCAGTCAAACGGACGGGAGAGAAAAACTGTTTTTT
many	TRBV2	TRBJ1-2	TRBD1	CASSVGTGGAGGYTF	TGTGCCAGCAGTGTTGGGACAGGGGGCGCAGGTGGCTACACCTTC
NA	TRBV7-9	TRBJ1-2	TRBD1	CASSRSPDRGYGYTF	TGTGCCAGCAGTCGATCACCGGACAGGGGCTATGGCTACACCTTC
few	TRBV18	TRBJ1-6	NA	CASSPSRQESSYNSPLHF	TGTGCCAGCTCACCATCGAGACAGGAGAGCTCCTATAATTCACCCCTCCACTTT
NA	TRBV7-2	TRBJ2-1	TRBD1	CASSLGDRVNNEQFF	TGTGCCAGCAGCTTAGGGGACAGGGTTAACAATGAGCAGTTCTTC
NA	TRBV6-5	TRBJ2-1	NA	CASSYTQGHLYNEQFF	TGTGCCAGCAGTTACACACAGGGTCACCTCTACAATGAGCAGTTCTTC
NA	TRBV2	TRBJ2-7	TRBD2	CASTVGGSSYEQYF	TGTGCCAGCACAGTCGGGGGGTCTTCCTACGAGCAGTACTTC
NA	TRBV29-1	TRBJ2-1	NA	CSVATVLSTQDEQFF	TGCAGCGTCGCAACCGTCTTATCCACCCAGGATGAGCAGTTCTTC
NA	TRBV7-3	TRBJ2-5	NA	CASSLTPQETQYF	TGTGCCAGCAGCTTGACTCCACAAGAGACCCAGTACTTC
few	TRBV10-2	TRBJ2-7	TRBD1	CASTWDRGLSEQYF	TGCGCCAGCACCTGGGACAGGGGATTATCCGAGCAGTACTTC
NA	TRBV7-9	TRBJ1-1	NA	CASSPAGAGNTEAFF	TGTGCCAGCAGCCCCGCGGGGGCGGGGAACACTGAAGCTTTCTTT
NA	TRBV4-1	TRBJ2-7	NA	CASSPTPHEQYF	TGCGCCAGCAGCCCAACACCCCACGAGCAGTACTTC
NA	TRBV4-1	TRBJ1-1	NA	CASSQGGAGTEAFF	TGCGCCAGCAGCCAAGGGGGAGCGGGGACTGAAGCTTTCTTT
once	TRBV10-3	TRBJ2-3	NA	CAIGSTDTQYF	TGTGCCATCGGGAGTACAGATACGCAGTATTTT
NA	TRBV6-5	TRBJ2-1	TRBD1	CASSLRQGVFRAQFF	TGTGCCAGCAGTTTAAGACAGGGGGTTTTCCGGGCGCAGTTCTTC
NA	TRBV20-1	TRBJ2-7	NA	CSARLLEQYF	TGCAGTGCTAGGCTACTCGAGCAGTACTTC
NA	TRBV7-8	TRBJ2-7	NA	CASSLALPGSGLLYEQYF	TGTGCCAGCAGCTTAGCCCTCCCTGGTTCAGGCCTTCTCTACGAGCAGTACTTC
NA	TRBV10-3	TRBJ1-6	NA	CAITGGEESPLHF	TGTGCCATCACCGGGGGGGAGGAATCACCCCTCCACTTT
NA	TRBV5-1	TRBJ1-6	NA	CASSSDRPYNSPLHF	TGCGCCAGCAGCTCTGACAGACCCTATAATTCACCCCTCCACTTT
NA	TRBV28	TRBJ2-7	NA	CASSFFRGSYEQYF	TGTGCCAGCAGTTTTTTCAGGGGTTCCTACGAGCAGTACTTC
NA	TRBV28	TRBJ1-5	NA	CASSFGRAGNQPQHF	TGTGCCAGCAGTTTCGGGAGGGCTGGCAATCAGCCCCAGCATTTT
NA	TRBV6-2/TRBV6-3	TRBJ1-2	TRBD1	CASSRTGLYGYTF	TGTGCCAGCAGTCGGACAGGGCTCTATGGCTACACCTTC
NA	TRBV27	TRBJ2-2	NA	CASSSRVGTGELFF	TGTGCCAGCAGTTCACGGGTCGGCACCGGGGAGCTGTTTTTT
once	TRBV3-1/TRBV3-2	TRBJ2-1	TRBD2	CASSHRVSGGSYNEQFF	TGTGCCAGCAGCCACAGGGTTAGCGGGGGCTCCTACAATGAGCAGTTCTTC
NA	TRBV20-1	TRBJ1-5	NA	CSASLVNQPQHF	TGCAGTGCTAGTCTCGTAAATCAGCCCCAGCATTTT
NA	TRBV24-1	TRBJ1-2	TRBD1	CATSDGTASNYGYTF	TGTGCCACCAGTGATGGGACAGCATCTAACTATGGCTACACCTTC